The 12 T cell receptor beta chains listed next were all sequenced from one sample in a study of T cell responses to AZD1222 COVID-19 vaccine. Here immunoSEQ multiplex PCR was the method, and the copy in TCRdb shows in-frame clones only, minus some. The table lists 150,000 or so clones, approximately 87% of them singletons. Sequencing used peripheral blood, obtained 28 days after the second AZD1222 dose. Every receptor here comes from an adult who received the AZD1222 COVID-19 vaccine.

The V gene is TRBV7-9, the J gene TRBJ1-6, with D possibly being TRBD1 (5 bases). V gave up 5 bases and J gave up 9 bases, with 17 bases separating them. The CDR3 is made up of 15 amino acids. Germline V gives CDR1 SEHNR, CDR2 FQNEAQ (reference sequence). The CDR3 DNA reads TGTGCCAGCAGCCGGGACGGATCACCGGGTTCACCCCTCCACTTT. This codes for CASSRDGSPGSPLHF.

This clone was recorded a few times. The chain couples TRBV5-8 to TRBJ2-1; maybe TRBD2 (6 bases). The CDR3 extends over 15 amino acids. CDR1 is SGHTS, CDR2 YDEGEE, per germline. The germline V and J ends were trimmed by 6 bases and 8 bases, with 21 bases remaining between them. The CDR3 here is CASTLGLAIGDEQFF. The DNA for the CDR3 is TGTGCCAGCACCCTGGGACTGGCAATAGGCGATGAGCAGTTCTTC.

This clone was observed once. The J gene is TRBJ2-5, the V gene TRBV2; 8 bases line up with TRBD1. The CDR3 contains 14 residues. V lost 6 bases to trimming and J lost 4 bases; unmatched junction nucleotides: 7. The germline CDR1 and CDR2 sequences are SNHLY and FYNNEI. CDR3 nucleotides: TGTGCCAGCAGCCGGGACAGGTATATAGAGACCCAGTACTTC. Amino acids: CASSRDRYIETQYF.

The rearrangement joins TRBV5-6 to TRBJ2-7, with 11 bases aligning to TRBD1. CDR1 SGHDT and CDR2 YYEEEE come from the germline V gene. V gave up 5 bases and J gave up 2 bases; unmatched junction bases: 9. This CDR3 is 16 amino acids long. The CDR3 nucleotides are TGTGCCAGCAGGGAGGCCGGGACAGGGGGTCCCTACGAGCAGTACTTC. Translated, it gives CASREAGTGGPYEQYF.

This clone was observed once. This sequence joins TRBV19 and TRBJ2-7; 10 bases agree with TRBD1. V was clipped by 3 bases and J by 4 bases; unmatched bases: 0. There are 13 residues in the CDR3. CDR1 is LNHDA, CDR2 SQIVND, per germline (reference sequence). CDR3 nucleotide sequence: TGTGCCAGTAGTATGGGACAGGGGTACGAGCAGTACTTC. Translating gives CASSMGQGYEQYF.

This chain links TRBV6-6 with TRBJ2-7; 8 bases are shared with TRBD1. The CDR3 has 14 residues. The V gene's germline CDR1 is MNHNY and CDR2 SVGAGI (reference sequence). J lost 6 bases, V lost 4 bases, and 8 bases had no gene match. This CDR3 reads CASSSLDRVGEQYF. CDR3 coding DNA: TGTGCCAGCAGTTCGTTGGACAGGGTTGGCGAGCAGTACTTC.

The chain combines TRBV29-1 with TRBJ2-1, with TRBD1 matching over 7 bases. CDR1 and CDR2 from the germline V gene are SQVTM and ANQGSEA. V trimming: 7 bases; J trimming: 3 bases; junction bases outside the gene matches: 6. The CDR3 contains 13 residues. CDR3 sequence: CSARQGFYNEQFF. CDR3 sequence (DNA): TGCAGCGCCCGACAGGGATTCTACAATGAGCAGTTCTTC.

This clone is a singleton in its sample. The chain has TRBV6-5 and TRBJ1-2; the D gene is possibly TRBD1 (6 bases). Germline values: CDR1 MNHEY, CDR2 SVGAGI. Trimming took 7 bases from V and 0 from J, leaving 12 bases between them. The CDR3 totals 14 residues. The CDR3 nucleotides read TGTGCCAGCATTAGCAGGGGAACTAACTATGGCTACACCTTC. Translated: CASISRGTNYGYTF.

The CDR3 is CASSFSYEQYF. CDR3 bases: TGTGCCAGCAGCTTCTCCTACGAGCAGTACTTC. The rearrangement joins TRBV7-9 to TRBJ2-7; no reliable D call. The CDR3 length is 11 residues. Between the trimmed V and J ends, which lost 3 bases and 0 bases, there was a span of 0 bases. Germline lookup yields CDR1 SEHNR and CDR2 FQNEAQ (reference sequence).

V is TRBV9 and J is TRBJ2-1; D perhaps matches TRBD2 (5 bases). V was trimmed by 0 bases and J by 7 bases, leaving 20 bases between them. This CDR3 has 17 residues. Germline V gene sequence: CDR1 SGDLS, CDR2 YYNGEE. The CDR3 loop reads CASSVGSGELPGNEQFF. The CDR3 DNA sequence: TGTGCCAGCAGCGTAGGGTCCGGCGAACTCCCGGGGAATGAGCAGTTCTTC.

V usage is TRBV5-6 and J usage is TRBJ1-6; D may be TRBD1 (5 bases). The length of the CDR3 is 15 residues. V lost 4 bases to trimming and J lost 10 bases, with 18 bases between them. The germline gives CDR1 SGHDT, CDR2 YYEEEE. The CDR3 spells CASSPTRQGRSPLHF. DNA of the CDR3: TGTGCCAGCAGCCCAACTCGGCAGGGAAGATCACCCCTCCACTTT. Filled out from reference TRBV5-6 and TRBJ1-6, the complete variable domain reads DAGVTQSPTHLIKTRGQQVTLRCSPKSGHDTVSWYQQALGQGPQFIFQYYEEEERQRGNFPDRFSGHQFPNYSSELNVNALLLGDSALYLCASSPTRQGRSPLHFGNGTRLTVT.

The chain joins TRBV6-2 or TRBV6-3 to TRBJ2-3; no clear D. Trimming pared 5 bases from V and 2 bases from J, leaving 17 bases between. Germline CDR1 is MNHEY and CDR2 is SVGEGT. The CDR3 covers 16 residues. Here the CDR3 DNA reads TGTGCCAGCAGTCATGACATCTCCGAAAACACAGATACGCAGTATTTT. Protein product: CASSHDISENTDTQYF.